The 11 T cell receptor beta chains below all came from one sample that was sequenced in a study of identical twins. TCRdb processed the 5' RACE reads anew with MiXCR; each CDR3 protein has one entry. The sample holds about 690,000 distinct CDR3 sequences, 21% seen once. The same data also went into a second study, on T cells expressing NK-cell markers.

Specimen: PBMCs. All receptors come from a woman aged 18 to 35 in good health.

The rearrangement joins TRBV4-3 to TRBJ1-1, with D uncertain. V was cut by 0 bases and J by 11 bases, with 10 bases left in between. CDR3 length: 12 residues. Germline CDR1 reads LGHNA; CDR2 reads YSLEER. CDR3 bases: TGCGCCAGCAGCCAAGATTGGCAGGAGGCTTTCTTT. Its protein product is CASSQDWQEAFF.

This clonotype was recorded at least ten times. The J gene is TRBJ2-7, the V gene TRBV7-2, with D unclear. Germline values: CDR1 SGHTA, CDR2 FQGNSA. Trimming stripped 6 bases from V and 2 bases from J, with 11 bases between. The CDR3 sequence is 13 residues long. CDR3 DNA: TGTGCCAGCAGTTTAAAGGGTGCCTACGAGCAGTACTTC. The encoded protein is CASSLKGAYEQYF.

V is TRBV20-1 and J is TRBJ2-1; D ambiguous. Germline lookup yields CDR1 DFQATT and CDR2 SNEGSKA (reference sequence). CDR3 length equals 15 residues. V gave up 1 base and J gave up 2 bases, with 12 bases separating them. The CDR3 reads CSARVFRETYNEQFF. The CDR3 DNA is TGCAGTGCTAGAGTCTTCCGCGAAACCTACAATGAGCAGTTCTTC.

This clonotype showed up many times. This chain connects TRBV20-1 to TRBJ2-1; 7 nucleotides match TRBD1. After removal of 0 bases from V and 4 bases from J, the junction contained 3 bases not matched to a gene. CDR3 length equals 14 residues. Germline lookup yields CDR1 DFQATT and CDR2 SNEGSKA (reference sequence). CDR3 nucleotides: TGCAGTGCTAGAGAACAGGGGCTATACAATGAGCAGTTCTTC. Translation gives CSAREQGLYNEQFF.

This clonotype turned up a few times. The chain has TRBV6-1 and TRBJ1-6; 8 nucleotides match TRBD1. Germline CDR1 reads MNHNS; CDR2 reads SASEGT. The CDR3 is 14 residues long. J gave up 10 bases and V 4 bases, and 6 bases lay outside the gene matches. The CDR3 region is CASSGRTGQSPLHF. The DNA of the CDR3 is TGTGCCAGCAGTGGCCGGACAGGGCAATCACCCCTCCACTTT.

The rearrangement joins TRBV25-1 to TRBJ2-1; possible D gene TRBD2, 6 bases. V was cut by 4 bases and J by 6 bases, with 13 bases left in between. The CDR3 length is 14 residues. Germline V lookup: CDR1 MGHDK, CDR2 SYGVNS. The DNA for the CDR3 is TGTGCCAGCAGTGTCGGGTTGCGGGGCAATGAGCAGTTCTTC. Its protein is CASSVGLRGNEQFF.

This clonotype has more than one count but fewer than ten. This chain joins TRBV5-6 and TRBJ2-1; D unresolved. Germline V lookup: CDR1 SGHDT, CDR2 YYEEEE. The CDR3 length is 12 residues. V gave up 3 bases and J gave up 10 bases, with 11 bases separating them. CDR3: CASSWPRAEQFF. For the CDR3, the DNA is TGTGCCAGCAGCTGGCCTCGGGCGGAGCAGTTCTTC.

This clonotype appeared many times. The chain is built from TRBV24-1 and TRBJ2-1; no reliable D call. This CDR3 has 13 residues. The ends were cut back, 0 bases at V and 6 bases at J, with 5 bases in the middle. The germline CDR1 and CDR2 sequences are KGHDR and SFDVKD. In DNA, the CDR3 is TGTGCCACCAGTGATTTGAATCTCAATGAGCAGTTCTTC. This gives the protein CATSDLNLNEQFF.

The chain recombines TRBV5-6 with TRBJ2-7; D possibly corresponds to TRBD2 (5 bases). V was cut by 1 base and J by 3 bases, with 11 bases left in between. The CDR3 is 14 residues long. Germline V CDR1 and CDR2: SGHDT, YYEEEE. The CDR3 DNA sequence: TGTGCCAGCAGCTTGAAGCGGACGTACTACGAGCAGTACTTC. It specifies CASSLKRTYYEQYF.

This clonotype showed up just a few times. The genes are TRBV7-2 and TRBJ2-7, with 7 nucleotides matching TRBD1. J lost 4 bases, V lost 6 bases, and 15 bases had no gene match. The germline V gene encodes CDR1 SGHTA and CDR2 FQGNSA. This CDR3 spans 16 amino acids. CDR3 DNA: TGTGCCAGCAGTCACCATCTCTCGGACAGGAGTTACGAGCAGTACTTC. Its translation: CASSHHLSDRSYEQYF.

This clonotype was seen a handful of times. The chain couples TRBV4-3 to TRBJ2-3, with a weak D call TRBD2 (6 bases). Trimming pared 3 bases from V and 2 bases from J, leaving 9 bases between. Germline lookup yields CDR1 LGHNA and CDR2 YSLEER. The CDR3 has 14 residues. The CDR3 nucleotides are TGCGCCAGCAGCCAGGACTATCTCACAGATACGCAGTATTTT. This codes for CASSQDYLTDTQYF.